These 28 T cell receptor beta chains were sequenced from one sample in a study of cytomegalovirus exposure and HLA in healthy donors. Researchers ran the PCR with 60 Vbeta and 13 Jbeta primers. Only in-frame clones appear in the TCRdb table, and some are missing; sequencing was by immunoSEQ multiplex PCR. In the table there are 130,000 or so clones, over 70% of which are singletons. Sequenced input: PBMCs. Receptors were obtained from a woman aged 18-29 years in good health and CMV-seronegative.

The V and J genes are TRBV27 and TRBJ2-7, with 7 positions matching TRBD2. Per the germline V gene, CDR1 is MNHEY and CDR2 is SMNVEV (reference sequence). The junction had 3 bases not matched to a gene; V was cut back by 2 bases and J by 2 bases. This CDR3 is built from 14 residues. In nucleotides, the CDR3 is TGTGCCAGCAGTTTAGGGGCGGGGGCCTACGAGCAGTACTTC. The encoded protein is CASSLGAGAYEQYF.

This clone has just one count. V gene TRBV19 combines with J gene TRBJ2-7; TRBD2 agrees at 12 bases. V was pared by 5 bases and J by 4 bases, with 3 bases of the junction left unmatched. Germline V gene lookup returns CDR1 LNHDA and CDR2 SQIVND (reference sequence). The CDR3 loop spans 14 amino acids. CDR3 in amino acids: CASSAGLAGYEQYF. CDR3 coding DNA: TGTGCCAGTAGTGCGGGACTAGCGGGTTACGAGCAGTACTTC.

This clone was picked up one time. The rearrangement links TRBV27 to TRBJ1-1; D ambiguous. This CDR3 contains 13 residues. The V and J ends lost 6 bases and 4 bases respectively, with 12 bases between them. Germline CDR1 MNHEY, CDR2 SMNVEV (reference sequence). Here the CDR3 DNA reads TGTGCCAGCAGCCCAACTTTCGGCACTGAAGCTTTCTTT. This encodes CASSPTFGTEAFF.

This clone was seen just once. V is TRBV18 and J is TRBJ1-2, with 8 nucleotides matching TRBD1. The CDR3 is 13 amino acids. The germline V gene encodes CDR1 KGHSH and CDR2 LQKENI. J gave up 5 bases and V 6 bases, and 5 bases lay outside the gene matches. The CDR3: CASSPTGEYGYTF. The CDR3 bases are TGTGCCAGCTCGCCGACAGGGGAGTATGGCTACACCTTC.

This clone was seen just once. A junction end diverges from the germline sequence, so it may reflect a read error. The chain joins TRBV5-6 to TRBJ2-3, with a weak D call TRBD1 (5 bases). This CDR3 contains 13 residues. In germline, CDR1 is SGHDT, CDR2 YYEEEE. The CDR3 is CASSNPSTAEDTF. CDR3 in DNA: TGTGCCAGCAGCAACCCGAGTACAGCCGAGGACACTTTT.

J is TRBJ1-5 and V is TRBV18; 9 bases fit TRBD1. The CDR3 is made up of 15 amino acids. The junction had 7 bases not matched to a gene; V was cut back by 3 bases and J by 7 bases. Germline CDR1 and CDR2: KGHSH and LQKENI. The CDR3 sequence is CASSPGTGNNQPQHF. In DNA, the CDR3 is TGTGCCAGCTCACCCGGGACAGGGAACAACCAGCCCCAGCATTTT.

V gene TRBV5-4 combines with J gene TRBJ2-7, with 9 bases identical to TRBD2. The CDR3 extends over 13 amino acids. Trimming cost V 2 bases and J 10 bases; bases outside gene matches: 7. CDR1 is SGHNT and CDR2 is YYREEE in the germline V gene (reference sequence). The CDR3 sequence is CASSFPSGTEQYF. As DNA, the CDR3 is TGTGCCAGCAGCTTCCCTAGCGGGACAGAACAGTACTTC.

The chain carries TRBV9 and TRBJ2-1; TRBD2 might be the D (6 bases). The CDR3 loop spans 17 amino acids. The V end lost 4 bases, the J end lost 8 bases, and 25 bases lay between the germline ends. The germline gives CDR1 SGDLS, CDR2 YYNGEE. In DNA form, the CDR3 reads TGTGCCAGCAGCCGTAGGGGCGGGGCGGGAAGGGCCGATGAGCAGTTCTTC. Translation: CASSRRGGAGRADEQFF.

CDR3 DNA: TGTGCCAGCAGTGAATCGCCAGAGGAGCGTGAGCAGTTCTTC. This translates into CASSESPEEREQFF. This chain links TRBV6-1 with TRBJ2-1; D not certain. V lost 2 bases to trimming and J lost 9 bases, with 14 bases between them. Germline CDR1 reads MNHNS; CDR2 reads SASEGT. This CDR3 contains 14 residues.

The chain uses TRBV6-6 and TRBJ1-2; 7 bases agree with TRBD1. The CDR3 sequence is 15 residues long. J gave up 4 bases and V 2 bases, and 7 bases lay outside the gene matches. In germline, CDR1 is MNHNY, CDR2 SVGAGI (reference sequence). Here the CDR3 reads CASSYEGAQGYGYTF. Written as DNA, the CDR3 is TGTGCCAGCAGTTACGAGGGGGCGCAGGGCTATGGCTACACCTTC.

The chain recombines TRBV6-5 with TRBJ1-5; D perhaps matches TRBD1 (6 bases). Per germline, CDR1 MNHEY and CDR2 SVGAGI. V was clipped by 6 bases and J by 11 bases, with 11 bases between them. This CDR3 spans 11 amino acids. As DNA, the CDR3 is TGTGCCAGCAGCAACGGACAGACCCAGCATTTT. This gives the protein CASSNGQTQHF.

The chain carries TRBV6-5 and TRBJ1-3; 8 nucleotides match TRBD1. This CDR3 comprises 14 residues. V lost 7 bases to trimming and J lost 3 bases; unmatched junction nucleotides: 5. Germline CDR1 reads MNHEY; CDR2 reads SVGAGI. In DNA form, the CDR3 reads TGTGCCAGCATACCGGACAGGGTTGGAAACACCATATATTTT. Translation gives CASIPDRVGNTIYF.

The chain recombines TRBV20-1 with TRBJ2-5; no firm D call. The end of the DNA is better explained by TRBJ2-7, so the J call may be wrong. The germline V gene encodes CDR1 DFQATT and CDR2 SNEGSKA (reference sequence). The length of the CDR3 is 10 residues. For the CDR3, the DNA is TGCAGTGCCCTACTCTACGAGCAGTACTTC. Translating gives CSALLYEQYF.

V gene TRBV30 combines with J gene TRBJ2-5; D possibly corresponds to TRBD1 (5 bases). This CDR3 is built from 18 residues. Trimming shortened V by 3 bases and J by 2 bases, and 25 bases separated the two germline ends. CDR1 is GTSNPN, CDR2 SVGIG, per germline (reference sequence). CDR3 DNA sequence: TGTGCCTGGAGCTTGACGTCGGCCTTTTTAGGGGCTCAAGAGACCCAGTACTTC. As protein: CAWSLTSAFLGAQETQYF. Using reference TRBV30 and TRBJ2-5 for the parts outside the CDR3, the full variable domain is SQTIHQWPATLVQPVGSPLSLECTVEGTSNPNLYWYRQAAGRGLQLLFYSVGIGQISSEVPQNLSASRPQDRQFILSSKKLLLSDSGFYLCAWSLTSAFLGAQETQYFGPGTRLLVL.

The sample holds one count of this clone. This rearrangement joins TRBV12-5 to TRBJ2-7; 8 bases line up with TRBD1. The junction had 5 bases not matched to a gene; V was cut back by 6 bases and J by 1 base. This CDR3 spans 14 amino acids. Germline V gene lookup returns CDR1 LGHNT and CDR2 FRNRAP. The CDR3 loop reads CASGRGLRSYEQYF. CDR3 nucleotides: TGTGCTAGTGGCAGGGGGCTTAGGTCCTACGAGCAGTACTTC.

The V gene is TRBV7-9, the J gene TRBJ2-7; D remains unclear. The CDR3 has 14 amino acids. Per germline, CDR1 SEHNR and CDR2 FQNEAQ (reference sequence). V lost 4 bases to trimming and J lost 2 bases, with 12 bases between them. The CDR3 here is CASSSPTGAYEQYF. The DNA of the CDR3 is TGTGCCAGCAGCTCGCCGACTGGCGCCTACGAGCAGTACTTC.

This sequence joins TRBV9 and TRBJ1-2; perhaps TRBD1 as D (6 bases). Germline CDR1 SGDLS, CDR2 YYNGEE. This CDR3 spans 16 amino acids. V lost 6 bases and J 0 bases, leaving 18 bases between the germline ends. The CDR3 reads CASKTGFPTANYGYTF. The CDR3 DNA sequence: TGTGCCAGCAAAACAGGGTTTCCGACAGCTAACTATGGCTACACCTTC. The variable domain in full, with the rest retrieved from reference TRBV9 and TRBJ1-2, is DSGVTQTPKHLITATGQRVTLRCSPRSGDLSVYWYQQSLDQGLQFLIQYYNGEERAKGNILERFSAQQFPDLHSELNLSSLELGDSALYFCASKTGFPTANYGYTFGSGTRLTVV.

This clone was picked up one time. J is TRBJ1-1 and V is TRBV6-5, with 7 bases matching TRBD1. This CDR3 is 15 amino acids long. CDR1 and CDR2 from the germline V gene are MNHEY and SVGAGI. With 4 bases clipped from V and 3 bases from J, the junction kept 8 bases outside the gene matches. CDR3 sequence reads: CASSSLQGSDTEAFF. CDR3 DNA: TGTGCCAGCAGTTCGCTACAGGGGAGCGACACTGAAGCTTTCTTT.

The table lists this clone with a few counts. V is TRBV7-2 and J is TRBJ2-3, with D possibly being TRBD2 (5 bases). Germline CDR1 is SGHTA and CDR2 is FQGNSA. Trimming stripped 4 bases from V and 2 bases from J, with 10 bases between. CDR3 size: 14 residues. The CDR3 loop reads CASSYLAVTDTQYF. CDR3 bases: TGTGCCAGCAGCTACCTAGCAGTCACAGATACGCAGTATTTT.

This chain uses TRBV7-9 with TRBJ2-7, with 7 bases matching TRBD2. CDR3 length: 13 residues. Trimming at V came to 7 bases and at J to 6 bases, leaving 9 bases not matched to a gene. Germline lookup yields CDR1 SEHNR and CDR2 FQNEAQ (reference sequence). The CDR3: CASTPRGGTEQYF. CDR3 coding DNA: TGTGCCAGCACCCCGAGGGGAGGGACCGAGCAGTACTTC.

V is TRBV6-5 and J is TRBJ1-1; D possibly corresponds to TRBD1 (6 bases). V was cut by 3 bases and J by 3 bases, with 11 bases left in between. Germline V CDR1 and CDR2: MNHEY, SVGAGI. The CDR3 is made up of 14 amino acids. CDR3 sequence (DNA): TGTGCCAGCAGTTATGCAGGGGTGGACACTGAAGCTTTCTTT. The encoded protein is CASSYAGVDTEAFF.

The chain employs TRBV10-3 and TRBJ2-7; 10 positions agree with TRBD2. V lost 7 bases, J lost 1 base, and 7 bases stayed unmatched. Germline values: CDR1 ENHRY, CDR2 SYGVKD. This CDR3 is built from 15 residues. The CDR3 reads CAIIELAGRSYEQYF. The DNA of the CDR3 is TGTGCCATCATAGAACTAGCGGGAAGATCCTACGAGCAGTACTTC.

The chain is built from TRBV19 and TRBJ2-7, with 10 bases identical to TRBD2. The V gene end was trimmed by 5 bases and the J gene end by 0 bases; junction bases not matched to a gene: 10. The germline V gene encodes CDR1 LNHDA and CDR2 SQIVND (reference sequence). The CDR3 is 17 residues long. CDR3 loop: CASSSPRASGGSYEQYF. CDR3 DNA: TGTGCCAGTAGTTCTCCCCGGGCTAGCGGGGGCTCCTACGAGCAGTACTTC.

The gene calls are TRBV5-1 and TRBJ2-1; 7 bases agree with TRBD2. Germline V lookup: CDR1 SGHRS, CDR2 YFSETQ. Unmatched junction bases numbered 7, after V lost 0 bases and J lost 4 bases. There are 16 residues in the CDR3. The CDR3 protein is CASSLAAGEAYNEQFF. CDR3 DNA: TGCGCCAGCAGCTTGGCCGCGGGAGAGGCGTACAATGAGCAGTTCTTC.

The chain uses TRBV30 and TRBJ2-5, with D maybe TRBD1 (5 bases). Matching the DNA end better, TRBJ2-7 makes the J call doubtful. The CDR3 has 13 residues. Germline lookup yields CDR1 GTSNPN and CDR2 SVGIG (reference sequence). The CDR3 sequence is CAWSEGSLLEQYF. The CDR3 DNA reads TGTGCCTGGAGTGAGGGGTCCCTCCTCGAGCAGTACTTC.

The V call is TRBV4-2, the J call TRBJ2-7; TRBD2 matches 10 bases. The CDR3 totals 16 residues. Germline lookup yields CDR1 LGHNA and CDR2 YNFKEQ. Trimming at V came to 0 bases and at J to 2 bases, leaving 4 bases not matched to a gene. As DNA, the CDR3 is TGTGCCAGCAGCCAAGATCGGACTAGCGGTCCCTACGAGCAGTACTTC. Its protein is CASSQDRTSGPYEQYF.

This chain joins TRBV25-1 and TRBJ1-2; 9 nucleotides match TRBD1. J was trimmed by 8 bases and V by 8 bases; bases with no gene match: 6. Germline V lookup: CDR1 MGHDK, CDR2 SYGVNS. This CDR3 has 12 amino acids. The CDR3 region is CASAQGAGGYTF. The CDR3 nucleotides read TGTGCCAGCGCACAGGGGGCAGGAGGCTACACCTTC.

The gene calls are TRBV6-5 and TRBJ2-7, with D possibly TRBD1 on 6 matching bases. CDR1 MNHEY and CDR2 SVGAGI come from the germline V gene. Trimming removed 8 bases at V and 0 bases at J, with 14 bases between. The CDR3 has 14 residues. The CDR3 loop is CASGEGVSSYEQYF. As DNA, the CDR3 is TGTGCCAGCGGCGAGGGGGTTAGCTCCTACGAGCAGTACTTC.